Described below is a single T cell receptor (beta chain) sequence and its context. This sample is drawn from a study of blood T cell repertoires in COVID-19. Study-level information: Specimens from acute and convalescent COVID-19 originated in the United States, Italy and Spain. The analysed material was cDNA or gDNA that came from T cells, B-cell-depleted T cells, or PBMCs.

Trimming took off 5 bases at V and 2 bases at J, with 7 bases between the two ends. Germline assignment: CDR1 SNHLY and CDR2 FYNNEI. This CDR3 comprises 13 residues. Data came from immunoSEQ multiplex PCR; TCRdb stores just in-frame clones and leaves some out. The table lists about 53,000 clones, approximately 84% of them singletons. V gene TRBV2 combines with J gene TRBJ1-3; D may be TRBD1 (6 bases). This TCR derives from a human donor in a cohort sampled during active COVID-19. Sequencing used peripheral blood. The CDR3 coding sequence is TGTGCCAGCAGTTACAGGGCTGGAAACACCATATATTTT. Translated, it gives CASSYRAGNTIYF.